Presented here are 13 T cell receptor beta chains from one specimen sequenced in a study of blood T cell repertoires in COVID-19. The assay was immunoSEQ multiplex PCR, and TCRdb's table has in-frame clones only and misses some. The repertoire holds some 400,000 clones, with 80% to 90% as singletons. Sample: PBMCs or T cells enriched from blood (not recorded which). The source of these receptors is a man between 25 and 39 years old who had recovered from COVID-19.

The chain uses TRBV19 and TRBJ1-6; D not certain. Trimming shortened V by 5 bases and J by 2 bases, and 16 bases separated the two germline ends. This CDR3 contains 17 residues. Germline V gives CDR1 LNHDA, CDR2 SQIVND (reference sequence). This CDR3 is CASSVRRSSPYNSPLHF. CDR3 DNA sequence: TGTGCCAGTAGTGTACGGCGTTCTAGCCCCTATAATTCACCCCTCCACTTT.

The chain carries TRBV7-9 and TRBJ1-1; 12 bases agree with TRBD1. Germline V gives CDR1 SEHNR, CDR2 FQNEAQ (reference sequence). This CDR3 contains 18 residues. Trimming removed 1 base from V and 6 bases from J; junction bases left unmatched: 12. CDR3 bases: TGTGCCAGCAGCTTAGGAAAGTATCGGGACAGGGGGCGGTCTGAAGCTTTCTTT. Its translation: CASSLGKYRDRGRSEAFF.

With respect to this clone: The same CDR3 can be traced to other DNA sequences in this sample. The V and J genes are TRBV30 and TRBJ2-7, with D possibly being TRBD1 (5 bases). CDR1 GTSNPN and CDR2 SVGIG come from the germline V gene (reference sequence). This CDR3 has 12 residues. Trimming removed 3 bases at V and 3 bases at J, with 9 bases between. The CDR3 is CAWSRVGYEQYF. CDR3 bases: TGTGCCTGGAGCAGGGTAGGCTACGAGCAGTACTTC.

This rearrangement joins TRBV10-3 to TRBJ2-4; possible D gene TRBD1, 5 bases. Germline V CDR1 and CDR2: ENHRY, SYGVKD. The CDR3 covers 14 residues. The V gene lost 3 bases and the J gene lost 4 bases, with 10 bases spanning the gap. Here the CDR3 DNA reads TGTGCCATCAGTGACCCGGACACTAAAAACATTCAGTACTTC. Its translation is CAISDPDTKNIQYF.

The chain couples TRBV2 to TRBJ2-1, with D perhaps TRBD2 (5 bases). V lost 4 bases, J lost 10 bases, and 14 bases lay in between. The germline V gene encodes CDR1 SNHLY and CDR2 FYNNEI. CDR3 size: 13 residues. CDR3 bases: TGTGCCAGCAGTGGGGAGCCAGAAAACGAGCAGTTCTTC. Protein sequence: CASSGEPENEQFF.

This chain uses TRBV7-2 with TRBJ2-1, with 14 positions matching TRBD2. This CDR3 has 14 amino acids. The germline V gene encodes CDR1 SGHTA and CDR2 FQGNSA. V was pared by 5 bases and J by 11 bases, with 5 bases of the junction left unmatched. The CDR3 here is CASSLGLAGVKQFF. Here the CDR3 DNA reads TGTGCCAGCAGCCTGGGACTAGCGGGAGTTAAGCAGTTCTTC. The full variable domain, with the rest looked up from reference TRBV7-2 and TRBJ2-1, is GAGVSQSPSNKVTEKGKDVELRCDPISGHTALYWYRQSLGQGLEFLIYFQGNSAPDKSGLPSDRFSAERTGGSVSTLTIQRTQQEDSAVYLCASSLGLAGVKQFFGPGTRLTVL.

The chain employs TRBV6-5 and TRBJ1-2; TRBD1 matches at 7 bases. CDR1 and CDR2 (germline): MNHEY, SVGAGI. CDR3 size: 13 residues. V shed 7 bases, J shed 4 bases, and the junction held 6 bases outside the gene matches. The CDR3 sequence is CASTTNRGYGYTF. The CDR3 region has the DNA TGTGCCAGCACTACGAACAGGGGCTATGGCTACACCTTC.

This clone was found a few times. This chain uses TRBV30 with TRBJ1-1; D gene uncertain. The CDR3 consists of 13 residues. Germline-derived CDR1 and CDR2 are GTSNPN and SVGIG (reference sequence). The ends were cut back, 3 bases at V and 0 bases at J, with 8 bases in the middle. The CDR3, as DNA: TGTGCCTGGAGCGTGACACTGAACACTGAAGCTTTCTTT. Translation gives CAWSVTLNTEAFF.

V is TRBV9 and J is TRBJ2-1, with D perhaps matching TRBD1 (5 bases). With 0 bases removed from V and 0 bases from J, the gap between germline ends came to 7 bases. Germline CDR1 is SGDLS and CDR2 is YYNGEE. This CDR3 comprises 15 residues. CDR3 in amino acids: CASSVVGVSYNEQFF. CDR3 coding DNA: TGTGCCAGCAGCGTAGTAGGGGTCTCCTACAATGAGCAGTTCTTC.

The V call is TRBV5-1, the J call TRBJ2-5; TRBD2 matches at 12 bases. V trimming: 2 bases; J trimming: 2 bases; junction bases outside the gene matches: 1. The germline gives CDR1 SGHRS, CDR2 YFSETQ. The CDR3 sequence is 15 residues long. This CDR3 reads CASSLTSGRQETQYF. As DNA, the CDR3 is TGCGCCAGCAGCTTAACTAGCGGGAGGCAAGAGACCCAGTACTTC.

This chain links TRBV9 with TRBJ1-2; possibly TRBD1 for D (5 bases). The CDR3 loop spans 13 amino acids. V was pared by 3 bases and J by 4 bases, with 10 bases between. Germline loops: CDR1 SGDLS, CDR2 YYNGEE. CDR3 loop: CASSATVTYGYTF. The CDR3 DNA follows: TGTGCCAGCAGCGCGACAGTTACCTATGGCTACACCTTC.

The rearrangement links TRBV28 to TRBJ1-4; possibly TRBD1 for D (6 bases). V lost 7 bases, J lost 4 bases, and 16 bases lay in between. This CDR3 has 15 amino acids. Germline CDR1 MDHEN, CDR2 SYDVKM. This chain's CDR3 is CASINRGGINEKLFF. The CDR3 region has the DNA TGTGCCAGCATAAACCGAGGGGGAATTAATGAAAAACTGTTTTTT. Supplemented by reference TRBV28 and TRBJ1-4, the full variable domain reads DVKVTQSSRYLVKRTGEKVFLECVQDMDHENMFWYRQDPGLGLRLIYFSYDVKMKEKGDIPEGYSVSREKKERFSLILESASTNQTSMYLCASINRGGINEKLFFGSGTQLSVL.

The CDR3 loop reads CASSPPGGLYGYTF. In nucleotides, the CDR3 is TGTGCCAGCAGCCCCCCCGGTGGTCTTTATGGCTACACCTTC. V and J are TRBV6-5 and TRBJ1-2; no clear D gene. This CDR3 is built from 14 residues. Trimming cost V 6 bases and J 5 bases, with 16 bases left between them. Germline CDR1 MNHEY, CDR2 SVGAGI.